This T cell receptor (beta chain) was identified during a study of cytomegalovirus exposure and HLA in healthy donors (dated by TCRdb to about 2017). Study-level background: In an earlier analysis of under 750 of the donors, 250 to 350 Gb of sequence data and approximately 120 million unique TCR beta sequences from some 170 million T cells were reported. To predict cytomegalovirus infection status, the study brought together high-throughput TCR immunosequencing, statistical association of individual TCRs with disease status, and machine learning. The later analysis used no new phenotypic data to find candidate immune exposures, relying instead on TCR beta sequences and their occurrence across donors. All discovery cohort repertoires had been generated using a single sequencing platform. In an earlier analysis of roughly 600 of the donors, high-throughput TCR beta sequencing was used to judge whether each TCR beta V gene segment behaved as functional or pseudogenic. Of the roughly 400 genotyped donors, 81% fell in the genetic ancestry cluster associated with self-reported Caucasian donors. Across 398 genotyped donors of the cohort, an average of roughly 200,000 unique TCR beta nucleotide sequences per donor were sequenced, and roughly a sixth of those sequences were non-productive. The number of donors typed differed by locus, with about 629-630 for A, B, C, DRB1 and DQB1, 522 for DQA1, over 600 for DPA1, and some 440 for DPB1. Donor age, sex, ethnicity and CMV serostatus were compiled together with the repertoire data. The study aimed to test whether cataloging public T cell receptors could reveal signatures of past pathogen exposure. Besides the first cohort of roughly 640 subjects, a separate validation cohort made up of roughly 120 different subjects was used. A later genetic analysis took genome-wide SNP genotypes for 398 of the 666 donors and used that subset as a discovery cohort. Roughly 300 gigabases of sequencing data and tens of millions of unique TCR sequences were included in an early release covering 550 to 650 HLA-typed donors. Both class I and class II loci were covered by HLA typing, at four-digit resolution. The study profiled the T cell repertoires of hundreds of subjects by immunosequencing and related them to cytomegalovirus serostatus. Because of strong linkage in the cohort, roughly five DR-DQ haplotypes were treated as single units for association and clustering. A later analysis re-analyzed previously published TCR beta repertoires from 550 to 700 donors and added high-resolution HLA genotyping to study TCR occurrence patterns. The investigation overall reported the following: A later analysis found that TCR association rates varied across HLA loci, with DRB1 alleles showing the most associated TCRs and HLA-C alleles the fewest. CMV serostatus was the only immune exposure information available for the cohort. A cluster of highly shared sequence variants was judged likely to be a technical artifact of the sequencing pipeline. According to a later genetic analysis, donors in an Asian-associated ancestry cluster had fewer N-insertions in productive TCRs than the roughly 670-donor mean. A few of the identified cytomegalovirus-associated TCR beta chains were confirmed in vitro to be specific for cytomegalovirus antigens. Several of the top co-occurrence clusters appeared to be linked to parvovirus B19, influenza, CMV and Epstein-Barr virus, according to a later analysis. Sequencing depth was assumed to be roughly uniform across donors in the presence/absence analyses, though that assumption may not hold. In this cohort, only TCR beta chains were sequenced, and detectable features were limited by the absence of alpha or paired-chain data. The study listed 150 to 200 TCR beta chains as associated with cytomegalovirus. A further reported finding was that TCR beta sequences accurately predicted the HLA-A and HLA-B alleles for most subjects in the first cohort. Some IMGT-functional V segments, including TRBV6-2 and TRBV6-3, could not be told apart with the 87-base-pair reads, so those segments were excluded. Correlated functional status among segregating V segments might reflect linkage disequilibrium, but an unknown experimental factor could not be ruled out. Strong co-occurrence of HLA alleles, especially DR and DQ, made assigning TCR associations to individual alleles difficult. Across donors, most TCR sequences were observed very rarely, whereas some public TCRs were present in many individuals. Because HLA typing was unavailable for some donors at each locus, only the typed subset was used in association tests. Cytomegalovirus status was reported to be diagnosed by the classifier with high specificity and sensitivity in both the original and validation cohorts. In an earlier analysis of fewer than 700 of the donors, most TCR beta V segments appeared in productive rearrangements about 87% or about 30% of the time, broadly matching IMGT annotations. A later analysis found that HLA-associated TCR beta chains were more clonally expanded and had lower generation probabilities than equally common non-associated chains. According to a later analysis, most CMV-associated TCR beta chains appeared to be HLA-restricted, and the HLA associations seemed to be driven largely by CMV exposure. In a later genetic analysis, a missense DCLRE1C variant was associated with V-gene and J-gene trimming of TCR beta chains, and the association was replicated in an independent cohort. Fewer than 20 rarely observed V segments, including chromosome 9 orphons, were excluded from the earlier analysis of a few hundred of the donors because counts were too low. The authors suggested that the approach could potentially be generalized to other disease states and immunological phenotypes. A later analysis associated 15,000 to 20,000 TCR beta sequences with specific HLA alleles at a false discovery rate of 0.05.

In total, roughly 670 healthy bone marrow donors made up the cohort. At the time of sampling, every cohort member was nominally healthy, though immune exposures that went unrecorded were likely present. The donor was CMV seronegative and belonged to the group of 320 or so seronegative cohort members. Each donor provided a peripheral blood sample, and peripheral blood mononuclear cells were used for TCR beta sequencing. Genomic DNA was extracted from the blood cell samples with the Qiagen DNeasy Blood Extraction Kit. As concerns this clone: Its antigen remains unidentified. No much larger clonotype is one base removed from it; base qualities were not supplied.

Libraries were constructed by the immunoSEQ multiplex PCR assay. The multiplex PCR relied on a mix of 60 forward primers for TCR Vbeta segments and 13 reverse primers for TCR Jbeta segments. The CDR3 region of rearranged TCR beta genes was amplified from genomic DNA with a multiplex PCR assay. Amplified TCR beta libraries were sequenced as 87-base-pair reads on the Illumina HiSeq System. Regarding the original processing steps: A later analysis counted tens of millions of unique TCR beta chains across the 666 repertoires, and roughly 11 million of these chains were shared by at least two donors. To remove PCR and sequencing errors, raw reads were error-corrected and collapsed into unique sequences using a nearest-neighbor algorithm that merged closely related sequences. CDR3 sequences were aligned to IMGT reference sequences to assign V, D and J gene segments. For a sequence to be retained, a match of at least six nucleotides was required to both a V gene segment and a J gene segment. A rearrangement was called productive if the CDR3 had no stop codons and remained in frame with V and J, and every other rearrangement was called non-productive. CDR3 was defined by IMGT convention, running from the second conserved V-encoded cysteine to the conserved J-encoded phenylalanine. The earlier analysis of about 640 of the donors excluded any sequence lacking an unambiguous match to a single V gene segment. In an earlier analysis of around 600 of the donors, V segments were called functional above 56.7% productive rearrangements and were called segregating when the between-donor standard deviation exceeded 5%. A statistical classification framework was built to diagnose cytomegalovirus status from the catalog of TCR beta chain sequences. V and J gene assignment, in a later analysis, came from comparing TCR nucleotide sequences with IMGT/GENE-DB human TR gene sequences. A later analysis assigned CDR3 sequences and most-parsimonious VDJ recombination scenarios with the TCRdist pipeline. A later analysis defined each TCR beta chain by its CDR3 amino acid sequence plus V-gene family, and excluded reads lacking a unique V-gene family. A later analysis removed 450 to 600 highly shared, low-generation-probability nucleotide sequences to deal with suspected cross-contamination and a sequencing artifact. In a later analysis, a clonal expansion index for each public chain was calculated from normalized within-repertoire ranks of inferred template counts. A later analysis computed generation probabilities with a VDJ recombination model fitted to out-of-frame rearrangements, and checked the results against IGoR. In a later analysis, hypergeometric tests were used to score TCR-TCR, TCR-HLA and TCR-CMV co-occurrence, with a repertoire-size bias correction applied to TCR pairs. A later analysis estimated false discovery rates by permuting HLA or CMV assignments 20 times. In a later analysis, co-occurring TCRs were grouped using DBSCAN, with TCRdist sequence similarity added in when clustering inside HLA-allele-positive subsets. Co-occurrence clustering excluded repertoires with fewer than 30,000 or more than 120,000 public chains, plus five with anomalous nucleotide sharing. The table was pulled from immuneACCESS by TCRdb, which kept in-frame rearrangements only. Such tables lose some clones; where checked, under half of the loss comes from unresolved V genes, and the rest has no known cause. V, J and clone size are taken as reported in that table, and D and trimming were inferred from the DNA itself. Across this sample there are about 160,000 clones, with around four fifths seen only once. The ten top clones hold roughly 1.3% of the sample.

As encoded in the germline V gene (reference sequence), CDR1 is LNHDA while CDR2 is SQIVND. From its cysteine to its phenylalanine, the CDR3 spans 14 amino acids. Only CDR3 DNA is held: 42 bases, read in frame from base 1. At the junction V is shortened by 4 bases and J by 5 bases; bases outside the gene matches: 3. The receptor comes from a woman aged 45-65 years in good health and CMV-seronegative. What was sequenced was PBMCs. The chain links TRBV19 with TRBJ2-2; TRBD1 matches 8 bases in the middle. For the CDR3, the sequence is CASSSDRGTGELFF. The DNA is as follows: TGTGCCAGTAGTAGCGACAGGGGAACCGGGGAGCTGTTTTTT.